What follows describes a single T cell receptor beta chain. Antigen specificity is unknown. The sample belongs to a study of cytomegalovirus exposure and HLA in healthy donors. The primer mix had 60 Vbeta and 13 Jbeta primers. The authors' processing: In a later analysis, the count reached some 88 million unique TCR beta chains, with around 11 million shared. Sequencing was performed with immunoSEQ multiplex PCR; in TCRdb, only in-frame clones are kept and a portion is missing. The V and J calls and clone size were taken over from that table, and D and trimming were inferred from the DNA. Of 120,000 to 150,000 clones in the sample, approximately 83% are singletons; the top ten hold more than 4%. In nominal health when sampled, donors likely had unrecorded immune exposures nonetheless. Regarding the study as a whole: Later on, an analysis found that several of the most significant clusters appeared to be linked to common viral pathogens, which included parvovirus B19. It was reported in a later analysis that an Asian-associated ancestry cluster showed fewer N-insertions than the roughly 660-donor mean.

From germline, CDR1 is SGHNT and CDR2 YYREEE (reference sequence). The ends were cut back, 7 bases at V and 0 bases at J, with 10 bases in the middle. The length of the CDR3 is 13 residues. The V gene is TRBV5-4, the J gene TRBJ1-1, with TRBD1 as a possible D gene (5 bases). The TCR sequence derives from a man aged 35-49 years in good health and CMV-seropositive. The sample consisted of PBMCs. The CDR3 DNA follows: TGTGCCAGCTCTCAGGGCTTGAACACTGAAGCTTTCTTT. This sequence encodes CASSQGLNTEAFF.